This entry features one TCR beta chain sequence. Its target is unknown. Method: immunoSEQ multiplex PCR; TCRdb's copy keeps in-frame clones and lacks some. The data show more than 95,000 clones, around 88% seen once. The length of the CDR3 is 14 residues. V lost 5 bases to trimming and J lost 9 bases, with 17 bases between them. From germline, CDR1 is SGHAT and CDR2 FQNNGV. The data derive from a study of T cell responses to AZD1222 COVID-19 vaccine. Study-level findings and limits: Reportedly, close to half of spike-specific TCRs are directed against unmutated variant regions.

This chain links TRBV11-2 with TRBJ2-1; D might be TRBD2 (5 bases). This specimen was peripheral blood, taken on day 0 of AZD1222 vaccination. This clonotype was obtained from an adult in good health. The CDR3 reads CASSLQRSGSEQFF. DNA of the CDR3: TGTGCCAGCAGCCTACAACGTTCGGGGAGTGAGCAGTTCTTC.